The next 6 T cell receptor beta chains were all read from a single sample in a study of human T cells and chemical hapten exposure listed by TCRdb under 2021. This specimen's time point label, per the study, means: pre-sensitization, week 0. According to the study, the label for this sample's treatment or condition signals: therapeutic diphenylcyclopropenone sensitization with weekly scalp DPC. Preparation of the library involved RACE. Instrument used: NextSeq 500. The public sequencing data were trimmed at Q25 with fastp and processed into clonotypes with MiXCR by TCRdb, which kept only in-frame beta chains. Entries are consolidated by CDR3 protein sequence, retaining the most common genes and DNA. This sample comprises 300,000 to 450,000 distinct CDR3 sequences, 4.5% to 5.5% of them detected only once. The top ten hold 2% to 3% of the sample. This specimen was whole blood, taken in connection with sensitization to the hapten diphenylcyclopropenone (DPC). These TCRs come from a woman between 45 and 60 years old with alopecia areata. Some clones in this sample may be carry-over from other donors' samples.

This clonotype was picked up many times. The chain couples TRBV6-5 to TRBJ1-1; TRBD1 aligns across 7 bases. CDR3 length: 13 amino acids. The trim removed 7 bases at V and 4 bases at J, leaving 6 bases unmatched. Germline assignment: CDR1 MNHEY and CDR2 SVGAGI. The CDR3 DNA reads TGTGCCAGCAAACCGACAGGGTCCACTGAAGCTTTCTTT. Its translation is CASKPTGSTEAFF.

This clonotype has just a few counts. The genes are TRBV7-2 and TRBJ1-2; D uncertain. Per germline, CDR1 SGHTA and CDR2 FQGNSA. Trimming took 5 bases from V and 8 from J, leaving 12 bases between them. The CDR3 covers 12 residues. CDR3 loop: CASSPPQPGYTF. In DNA, the CDR3 is TGTGCCAGCAGCCCACCCCAGCCGGGCTACACCTTC.

The rearrangement joins TRBV4-1 to TRBJ1-6; 9 bases agree with TRBD1. Germline trimming cut 1 base from V and 7 bases from J; bases unmatched to any gene: 5. The CDR3 covers 16 residues. CDR1 MGHRA and CDR2 YSYEKL come from the germline V gene. CDR3 sequence: CASSQVQQGANSPLHF. In DNA, the CDR3 is TGCGCCAGCAGCCAAGTGCAACAGGGGGCGAATTCACCCCTCCACTTT.

The rearrangement links TRBV29-1 to TRBJ1-1; D might be TRBD1 (5 bases). The ends were cut back, 1 base at V and 8 bases at J, with 8 bases in the middle. In germline, CDR1 is SQVTM, CDR2 ANQGSEA. This CDR3 has 11 residues. CDR3: CSVEGDLEAFF. The CDR3 DNA is TGCAGCGTTGAAGGGGACCTCGAAGCTTTCTTT.

Only a few counts were recorded for this clonotype. V gene TRBV7-8 combines with J gene TRBJ1-3; the D gene is possibly TRBD1 (5 bases). Germline V gives CDR1 SGHVS, CDR2 FQNEAQ. Trimming removed 0 bases from V and 0 bases from J, with 15 bases in between. The length of the CDR3 is 18 residues. The CDR3 reads CASSLALGGTYSGNTIYF. The CDR3 DNA reads as TGTGCCAGCAGCTTAGCGCTGGGGGGGACTTACTCTGGAAACACCATATATTTT.

On this clonotype: In this CDR3 the conserved last residue, phenylalanine or tryptophan, is missing, so a read error is likely. The rearrangement joins TRBV5-1 to TRBJ2-3; D possibly corresponds to TRBD2 (6 bases). V was clipped by 0 bases and J by 1 base, with 12 bases between them. This CDR3 is 16 amino acids long. The germline CDR1 and CDR2 sequences are SGHRS and YFSETQ. CDR3 amino acids: CASSLAPGVGTDTQYS. CDR3 nucleotide sequence: TGCGCCAGCAGCTTGGCCCCGGGGGTGGGCACAGATACGCAGTATTCT.